This TCR beta chain comes out of a study of T cell changes during pregnancy in multiple sclerosis. The CDR3 totals 18 residues. The germline gives CDR1 ENHRY, CDR2 SYGVKD. Trimming took off 3 bases at V and 0 bases at J, with 18 bases between the two ends. Repertoires were generated with immunoSEQ multiplex PCR, while TCRdb's copy carries only in-frame clones and drops some. In the table there are about 46,000 clones, around 92% of which are singletons. The chain employs TRBV10-3 and TRBJ2-1; no clear D. This sequence was found in a female donor with multiple sclerosis, enrolled in a pregnancy study. The input for sequencing was CD8+ T cells from peripheral blood mononuclear cells, taken after pregnancy. The CDR3 region is CAISDPQAEKSSYNEQFF. The CDR3 DNA reads as TGTGCCATCAGTGATCCGCAGGCCGAAAAGAGCTCCTACAATGAGCAGTTCTTC.